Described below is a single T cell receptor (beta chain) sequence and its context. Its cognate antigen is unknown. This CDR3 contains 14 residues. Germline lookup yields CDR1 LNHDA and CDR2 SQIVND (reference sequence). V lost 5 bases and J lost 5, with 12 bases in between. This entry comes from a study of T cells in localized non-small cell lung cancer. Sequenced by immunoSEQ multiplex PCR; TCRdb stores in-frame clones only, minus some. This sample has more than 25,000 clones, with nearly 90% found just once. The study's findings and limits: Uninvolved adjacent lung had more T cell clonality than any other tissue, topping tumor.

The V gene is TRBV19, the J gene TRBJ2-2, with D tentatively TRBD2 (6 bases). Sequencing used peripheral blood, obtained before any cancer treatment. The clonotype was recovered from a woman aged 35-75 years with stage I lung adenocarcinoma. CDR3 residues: CASSLRRETGELFF. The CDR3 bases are TGTGCCAGTAGTCTACGGCGGGAAACCGGGGAGCTGTTTTTT.